Here is one TCR beta chain with its context. Its antigen remains unknown. Sequencing was performed with immunoSEQ multiplex PCR; in TCRdb, only in-frame clones are kept and a portion is missing. The sample records around 8,000 clones, about four fifths being singletons. The sample is drawn from a study of immune evolution from preneoplasia to lung adenocarcinoma. Study-wide points: Normal lung had highest clonality; later lesions appeared denser, more diverse.

Trimming shortened V by 5 bases and J by 8 bases, and 12 bases separated the two germline ends. Per the germline V gene, CDR1 is KGHSH and CDR2 is LQKENI. The CDR3 has 12 amino acids. The TCR was taken from a person aged 50-75 years with lung adenocarcinoma. Sequencing input: FFPE invasive lung adenocarcinoma tissue. This chain connects TRBV18 to TRBJ1-2; D gene unclear. This CDR3 is CASSGSGLGYTF. In nucleotides, the CDR3 is TGTGCCAGCTCAGGATCAGGTCTGGGCTACACCTTC.